This record covers a single T cell receptor (beta chain). TRB rearrangements spanning V, D and J were amplified using mixed TRB-A/B primers. TCRdb passed the multiplex PCR reads through MiXCR, listing each CDR3 protein once. The sample consists of approximately 1,400 distinct CDR3 sequences, around three fifths of them appearing once. Germline CDR1 reads MNHEY; CDR2 reads SVGAGI. Trimming left V 6 bases short and J 8 bases short, with 28 bases between. This CDR3 region has 18 residues. This sample is part of a study of T cell repertoires in aging, cancer and after chemotherapy. Amplification of TCR beta used genomic DNA extracted from peripheral blood.

The chain recombines TRBV6-5 with TRBJ1-4, with D possibly matching TRBD1 (6 bases). This TCR was sampled from a human donor with a blood cancer. The source material was blood. The CDR3 reads CASSHLRKHREEGEKLFF. In DNA, the CDR3 is TGTGCCAGCAGCCACTTACGAAAACACAGGGAGGAAGGGGAAAAACTGTTTTTT.